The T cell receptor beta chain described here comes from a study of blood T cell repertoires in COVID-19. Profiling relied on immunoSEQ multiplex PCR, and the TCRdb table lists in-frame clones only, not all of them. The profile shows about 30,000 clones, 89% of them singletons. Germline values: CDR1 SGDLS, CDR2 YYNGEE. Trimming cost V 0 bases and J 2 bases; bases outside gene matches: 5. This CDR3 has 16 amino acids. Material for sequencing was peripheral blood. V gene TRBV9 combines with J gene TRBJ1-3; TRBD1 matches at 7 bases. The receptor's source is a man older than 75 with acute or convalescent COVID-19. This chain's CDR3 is CASSVGQGGAGNTIYF. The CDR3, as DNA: TGTGCCAGCAGCGTAGGACAGGGAGGAGCTGGAAACACCATATATTTT. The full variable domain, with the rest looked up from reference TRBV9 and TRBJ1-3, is DSGVTQTPKHLITATGQRVTLRCSPRSGDLSVYWYQQSLDQGLQFLIQYYNGEERAKGNILERFSAQQFPDLHSELNLSSLELGDSALYFCASSVGQGGAGNTIYFGEGSWLTVV.